The 20 T cell receptor beta chains presented below share a single source sample, sequenced in a study of blood T cell repertoires in COVID-19 (dated by TCRdb to the early 2020s). Libraries were prepared through the immunoSEQ multiplex PCR assay. Held by TCRdb, this immuneACCESS table contains in-frame sequences only and omits some clones. Under half of the omission traces to an unresolved V gene where checked; the cause of the rest is unknown. The sample table lists a few hundred thousand clones, nearly 90% of them with a count of one. Around 2.3% of the sample is taken by the ten largest. The sample comprised peripheral blood. Every receptor here comes from a woman aged 60 to 75 with COVID-19, enrolled during active disease.

This chain uses TRBV12-5 with TRBJ2-7; TRBD1 agrees at 10 bases. CDR1 LGHNT and CDR2 FRNRAP come from the germline V gene. CDR3 length equals 16 residues. V lost 1 base to trimming and J lost 4 bases; unmatched junction nucleotides: 7. The DNA for the CDR3 is TGTGCTAGTGGTTTGGAACCGGGACAGGGGTCTTACGAGCAGTACTTC. Its translation: CASGLEPGQGSYEQYF.

The chain couples TRBV19 to TRBJ1-5, with no clear D. V lost 4 bases, J lost 0 bases, and 10 bases lay in between. Germline V gene lookup returns CDR1 LNHDA and CDR2 SQIVND (reference sequence). The CDR3 length is 15 residues. CDR3 in amino acids: CASSTRTSSNQPQHF. The CDR3 DNA follows: TGTGCCAGTAGTACCAGGACTTCTAGCAATCAGCCCCAGCATTTT.

V and J are TRBV7-2 and TRBJ2-2; 9 bases match TRBD1. This CDR3 comprises 17 residues. V lost 1 base to trimming and J lost 5 bases; unmatched junction nucleotides: 8. Germline values: CDR1 SGHTA, CDR2 FQGNSA. Here the CDR3 DNA reads TGTGCCAGCAGCTTAGTGAGACTGACAGGGGGGACCGGGGAGCTGTTTTTT. Amino acid sequence: CASSLVRLTGGTGELFF.

V is TRBV6-5 and J is TRBJ1-1, with D perhaps TRBD1 (5 bases). The CDR3 has 12 residues. The V gene lost 6 bases and the J gene lost 5 bases, with 10 bases spanning the gap. Per germline, CDR1 MNHEY and CDR2 SVGAGI. This CDR3 reads CASRGEGTEAFF. The CDR3 DNA follows: TGTGCCAGCAGGGGGGAGGGGACTGAAGCTTTCTTT.

The chain recombines TRBV7-9 with TRBJ1-6; D remains unclear. CDR3 length equals 16 residues. Trimming stripped 1 base from V and 15 bases from J, with 22 bases between. Looked up from germline, CDR1 is SEHNR and CDR2 is FQNEAQ (reference sequence). CDR3 region: CASSLGTGPGVALLHF. In DNA, the CDR3 is TGTGCCAGCAGCTTAGGGACGGGTCCCGGGGTTGCTCTCCTCCACTTT.

This clone was recorded only once. This chain uses TRBV3-1 (or the pseudogene TRBV3-2) with TRBJ1-4, with D unclear. Trimming pared 2 bases from V and 3 bases from J, leaving 10 bases between. Germline V gives CDR1 LGHDT, CDR2 YNNKEL (reference sequence). This CDR3 has 15 residues. Here the CDR3 reads CASSQTGRPNEKLFF. CDR3 DNA: TGTGCCAGCAGCCAAACGGGAAGGCCTAATGAAAAACTGTTTTTT.

A single count supports this clone. This chain links TRBV6-5 with TRBJ1-1, with D tentatively TRBD1 (6 bases). CDR3 length: 14 amino acids. The V and J ends lost 6 bases and 10 bases respectively, with 21 bases between them. CDR1 is MNHEY, CDR2 SVGAGI, per germline. The chain's CDR3 is CASSRESTGFTAFF. CDR3 bases: TGTGCCAGCAGCCGAGAATCCACAGGGTTCACAGCTTTCTTT.

This rearrangement joins TRBV27 to TRBJ2-7; 7 nucleotides line up with TRBD1. This CDR3 is built from 16 residues. The germline V gene encodes CDR1 MNHEY and CDR2 SMNVEV (reference sequence). After removal of 8 bases from V and 4 bases from J, the junction contained 17 bases not matched to a gene. CDR3 sequence: CASEGQIGTGRYEQYF. CDR3 DNA: TGTGCCAGCGAGGGACAGATTGGAACCGGACGGTACGAGCAGTACTTC.

The rearrangement uses TRBV5-4 and TRBJ1-2; tentatively, D is TRBD1 (6 bases). Germline V gene sequence: CDR1 SGHNT, CDR2 YYREEE (reference sequence). The CDR3 runs to 16 residues. V was pared by 0 bases and J by 0 bases, with 12 bases between. CDR3 nucleotide sequence: TGTGCCAGCAGCTTGGACAGGGCAAATTCTAACTATGGCTACACCTTC. This gives the protein CASSLDRANSNYGYTF.

The rearrangement joins TRBV7-8 to TRBJ1-3; no clear D gene. The ends were cut back, 5 bases at V and 4 bases at J, with 12 bases in the middle. Germline-derived CDR1 and CDR2 are SGHVS and FQNEAQ. The CDR3 length is 14 residues. The CDR3 bases are TGTGCCAGCAGCCGCCTCTCCCAGGGAAACACCATATATTTT. This translates into CASSRLSQGNTIYF.

The V gene is TRBV7-2, the J gene TRBJ1-1; D is ambiguous. CDR3 length equals 13 residues. The germline gives CDR1 SGHTA, CDR2 FQGNSA. V was pared by 4 bases and J by 0 bases, with 6 bases between. Here the CDR3 reads CASSSQLNTEAFF. As DNA, the CDR3 is TGTGCCAGCAGCTCGCAGTTGAACACTGAAGCTTTCTTT.

The chain recombines TRBV3-1 (or the pseudogene TRBV3-2) with TRBJ1-2, with 9 nucleotides matching TRBD1. Per the germline V gene, CDR1 is LGHDT and CDR2 is YNNKEL (reference sequence). Trimming cost V 4 bases and J 7 bases; bases outside gene matches: 1. The CDR3 is 12 residues long. The CDR3 sequence: CASSPTGGGYTF. CDR3 bases: TGTGCCAGCAGCCCGACAGGGGGTGGCTACACCTTC.

The chain uses TRBV4-3 and TRBJ2-2; the match to TRBD2 covers 7 bases. The CDR3 is 20 amino acids. V was clipped by 5 bases and J by 4 bases; unmatched bases: 22. The germline CDR1 and CDR2 sequences are LGHNA and YSLEER. CDR3 DNA sequence: TGCGCCAGCAGCAAAGGACTAGTTCGTAACGATTGGACTGGCACCGGGGAGCTGTTTTTT. It is translated as CASSKGLVRNDWTGTGELFF.

This clone is a singleton in its sample. The V call is TRBV5-1, the J call TRBJ2-1, with D maybe TRBD1 (6 bases). This CDR3 has 15 amino acids. Trimming took 7 bases from V and 10 from J, leaving 24 bases between them. CDR1 is SGHRS and CDR2 is YFSETQ in the germline V gene. The CDR3 sequence is CASSLRRGAGREQFF. CDR3 coding DNA: TGCGCCAGCTCTCTCCGCAGGGGCGCCGGCAGGGAGCAGTTCTTC.

The chain joins TRBV7-9 to TRBJ1-2; D gene uncertain. The V end was cut by 10 bases, the J end by 7 bases, with 7 bases between. The CDR3 extends over 9 amino acids. Per the germline V gene, CDR1 is SEHNR and CDR2 is FQNEAQ (reference sequence). The CDR3 bases are TGTGCCACCTCCGGTGGCTACACCTTC. This gives the protein CATSGGYTF.

The chain uses TRBV15 and TRBJ1-1, with TRBD1 matching over 10 bases. This CDR3 has 15 residues. In germline, CDR1 is LNHNV, CDR2 YYDKDF (reference sequence). V dropped 9 bases and J dropped 4; count of bases not matched to a gene: 11. CDR3 sequence reads: CATGMDRGYGTEAFF. The DNA of the CDR3 is TGTGCCACGGGGATGGACAGGGGGTATGGCACTGAAGCTTTCTTT.

The CDR3 coding sequence is TGTGCCAGCAGCTTAGTAAGGGGGTGGTCTGCAGATACGCAGTATTTT. Protein product: CASSLVRGWSADTQYF. The genes are TRBV7-8 and TRBJ2-3; D possibly corresponds to TRBD1 (6 bases). CDR3 length equals 16 residues. Germline V gene lookup returns CDR1 SGHVS and CDR2 FQNEAQ. V was shortened by 1 base and J by 4 bases, with 15 bases between the two germline ends.

The chain joins TRBV29-1 to TRBJ1-2, with 8 bases lining up with TRBD1. This CDR3 region has 13 residues. J was trimmed by 8 bases and V by 6 bases; bases with no gene match: 11. CDR1 and CDR2 (germline): SQVTM, ANQGSEA. The CDR3 sequence is CSVLARTGLGYTF. CDR3 DNA: TGCAGCGTCCTAGCCCGGACAGGGCTGGGCTACACCTTC.

The genes are TRBV6-1 and TRBJ2-2; D is unresolved. Trimming removed 2 bases from V and 5 bases from J, with 9 bases in between. The V gene's germline CDR1 is MNHNS and CDR2 SASEGT. The CDR3 is 14 amino acids. As DNA, the CDR3 is TGTGCCAGCAGTGAAATATTGACAACCGGGGAGCTGTTTTTT. Translation gives CASSEILTTGELFF.

This clone was seen more than once but under ten times. The chain joins TRBV18 to TRBJ2-5; 8 nucleotides match TRBD2. The CDR3 is made up of 16 amino acids. The trim removed 3 bases at V and 2 bases at J, leaving 8 bases unmatched. The germline CDR1 and CDR2 sequences are KGHSH and LQKENI. The CDR3 DNA sequence: TGTGCCAGCTCACCCAAAGCGGGGGTGGCTCAAGAGACCCAGTACTTC. Translation gives CASSPKAGVAQETQYF.